This entry lists 15 T cell receptor beta chains sequenced from one sample in a study of cytomegalovirus exposure and HLA in healthy donors. Primers: 60 Vbeta forward and 13 Jbeta reverse. Clones were read by immunoSEQ multiplex PCR, and TCRdb kept only the in-frame ones, dropping some. The sample lists about 130,000 clones, about three quarters occurring once. Material for sequencing was PBMCs. Every receptor here comes from a man aged 40-55 years in good health and CMV-seropositive.

The rearrangement links TRBV23-1 to TRBJ2-5; 8 bases fit TRBD1. TRBV23-1 is labeled an ORF, and its function is uncertain. With V trimmed by 6 bases and J by 1 base, 7 bases remained unmatched. This CDR3 is 15 amino acids long. CDR3 loop: CASSRNGTGQETQYF. The CDR3 DNA reads as TGCGCCAGCAGCCGGAACGGGACAGGCCAAGAGACCCAGTACTTC.

This sequence joins TRBV30 and TRBJ2-5, with TRBD1 matching 9 bases. The J call may not be correct, given that the DNA end is closer to TRBJ2-7. This CDR3 region has 15 residues. Germline lookup yields CDR1 GTSNPN and CDR2 SVGIG (reference sequence). The CDR3 nucleotides read TGTGCCTGGACCGCACTGGACAGGGGACGCGACGAGCAGTACTTC. Its protein is CAWTALDRGRDEQYF.

The V and J genes are TRBV18 and TRBJ1-5, with D unclear. This CDR3 contains 14 residues. Trimming pared 2 bases from V and 1 base from J, leaving 6 bases between. Germline V gene data show CDR1 as KGHSH and CDR2 as LQKENI. The CDR3 bases are TGTGCCAGCTCACCAGGCAGGAGCAATCAGCCCCAGCATTTT. Translated: CASSPGRSNQPQHF.

V gene TRBV27 combines with J gene TRBJ2-7; TRBD1 aligns across 10 bases. This CDR3 has 19 residues. With 6 bases clipped from V and 0 bases from J, the junction kept 17 bases outside the gene matches. Germline V gene lookup returns CDR1 MNHEY and CDR2 SMNVEV (reference sequence). CDR3 region: CASSWKGRGTGDSSYEQYF. For the CDR3, the DNA is TGTGCCAGCAGCTGGAAAGGTAGAGGGACAGGGGATTCCTCCTACGAGCAGTACTTC.

This chain uses TRBV25-1 with TRBJ2-1, with 7 bases fitting TRBD2. This CDR3 region has 15 residues. The trim removed 7 bases at V and 4 bases at J, leaving 10 bases unmatched. Germline CDR1 reads MGHDK; CDR2 reads SYGVNS. For the CDR3, the DNA is TGTGCCAGCAACTCCGATGGGGGGGGGTACAATGAGCAGTTCTTC. Translating gives CASNSDGGGYNEQFF.

The chain is built from TRBV19 and TRBJ1-2; weak D call: TRBD1 (5 bases). Trimming stripped 7 bases from V and 2 bases from J, with 14 bases between. CDR1 LNHDA and CDR2 SQIVND come from the germline V gene (reference sequence). This CDR3 comprises 14 residues. The CDR3 nucleotides read TGTGCCAGTAACAGGTTATTGGCAAACTATGGCTACACCTTC. Amino acids: CASNRLLANYGYTF.

The CDR3 protein is CASSLRRGEKLFF. Written as DNA, the CDR3 is TGTGCCAGCAGCTTAAGGAGAGGAGAAAAACTGTTTTTT. V and J are TRBV7-9 and TRBJ1-4; D gene ambiguous. The CDR3 length is 13 residues. Germline CDR1 SEHNR, CDR2 FQNEAQ (reference sequence). V lost 2 bases, J lost 8 bases, and 9 bases lay in between. Together with reference TRBV7-9 and TRBJ1-4, the CDR3 gives the full variable domain: DTGVSQNPRHKITKRGQNVTFRCDPISEHNRLYWYRQTLGQGPEFLTYFQNEAQLEKSRLLSDRFSAERPKGSFSTLEIQRTEQGDSAMYLCASSLRRGEKLFFGSGTQLSVL.

This sequence joins TRBV7-2 and TRBJ1-5, with TRBD1 as a possible D gene (6 bases). The CDR3 is 15 amino acids. The V gene lost 5 bases and the J gene lost 16 bases, with 27 bases spanning the gap. From germline, CDR1 is SGHTA and CDR2 FQGNSA. In DNA, the CDR3 is TGTGCCAGCAGCACATCCGACAGGTTTTCACAGGAAGCTCATTTT. It encodes CASSTSDRFSQEAHF. Using reference TRBV7-2 and TRBJ1-5 for the parts outside the CDR3, the full variable domain is GAGVSQSPSNKVTEKGKDVELRCDPISGHTALYWYRQSLGQGLEFLIYFQGNSAPDKSGLPSDRFSAERTGGSVSTLTIQRTQQEDSAVYLCASSTSDRFSQEAHFGDGTRLSIL.

The V and J genes are TRBV5-1 and TRBJ1-4; D unresolved. The CDR3 totals 15 residues. Trimming took 1 base from V and 1 from J, leaving 8 bases between them. Germline V lookup: CDR1 SGHRS, CDR2 YFSETQ. The chain's CDR3 is CASSLSVGTNEKLFF. Here the CDR3 DNA reads TGCGCCAGCAGCTTGTCGGTTGGAACTAATGAAAAACTGTTTTTT.

The J gene is TRBJ1-1, the V gene TRBV5-1; a possible D gene is TRBD1 (5 bases). CDR3 size: 16 residues. Trimming shortened V by 0 bases and J by 6 bases, and 18 bases separated the two germline ends. Germline assignment: CDR1 SGHRS and CDR2 YFSETQ. The CDR3 sequence is CASSLDTWVGGSEAFF. For the CDR3, the DNA is TGCGCCAGCAGCTTGGATACTTGGGTTGGGGGGTCTGAAGCTTTCTTT.

This chain joins TRBV19 and TRBJ2-3; 10 bases line up with TRBD2. V shed 2 bases and J 0 bases; nucleotides not matched to a gene: 5. The CDR3 runs 17 residues. Per the germline V gene, CDR1 is LNHDA and CDR2 is SQIVND (reference sequence). The CDR3 here is CASSIKAGGRSTDTQYF. CDR3 coding DNA: TGTGCCAGTAGTATAAAAGCGGGAGGGCGGAGCACAGATACGCAGTATTTT.

Only a few counts were recorded for this clone. This rearrangement joins TRBV19 to TRBJ2-5; tentative D call: TRBD1 (6 bases). TRBJ2-7 explains the end of the DNA better; the J call may be wrong. Germline V gives CDR1 LNHDA, CDR2 SQIVND (reference sequence). This CDR3 contains 13 residues. The CDR3 nucleotides read TGTGCCAGTAGTATACTCAGGGGCGACGAGCAGTACTTC. This codes for CASSILRGDEQYF.

The chain links TRBV6-5 to TRBJ2-7; TRBD1 agrees at 8 bases. Germline CDR1 is MNHEY and CDR2 is SVGAGI. CDR3 size: 14 residues. With 6 bases clipped from V and 3 bases from J, the junction kept 7 bases outside the gene matches. The CDR3 reads CASRSEGQDYEQYF. The DNA for the CDR3 is TGTGCCAGCAGATCTGAGGGACAGGACTACGAGCAGTACTTC.

This sequence joins TRBV30 and TRBJ2-3; D not certain. The CDR3 extends over 15 amino acids. Germline values: CDR1 GTSNPN, CDR2 SVGIG (reference sequence). Trimming removed 2 bases from V and 0 bases from J, with 12 bases in between. Written as DNA, the CDR3 is TGTGCCTGGAGTCTCAATGGGCAGAGCACAGATACGCAGTATTTT. This sequence encodes CAWSLNGQSTDTQYF.

The chain has TRBV5-1 and TRBJ2-5; TRBD2 agrees at 12 bases. The CDR3 length is 15 residues. The germline gives CDR1 SGHRS, CDR2 YFSETQ. J lost 8 bases, V lost 4 bases, and 9 bases had no gene match. CDR3 protein: CASSASSGGALTQYF. CDR3 DNA sequence: TGCGCCAGCAGCGCTTCTAGCGGGGGGGCCTTAACCCAGTACTTC.